This TCR beta chain was sequenced for a study of T cell repertoires in cytomegalovirus infection. At the level of the study: Based on public TCR beta signatures, there were indications of CMV infection and of a matching HLA type.

This clonotype was seen a handful of times. Antigen unknown. Study results and limitations: Of the TCR beta families, the public ones yielded a cumulative frequency that identified carriers of CMV plus the relevant HLA.

Deletions cut 7 bases from V and 6 bases from J, with 12 bases between. Germline V gene data show CDR1 as MDHEN and CDR2 as SYDVKM. The CDR3 loop spans 12 amino acids. TCRdb independently ran MiXCR on the reads; one entry per CDR3 protein. The sample includes some 200,000 distinct CDR3 sequences, about a tenth of them seen just once. Sequenced sample: PBMCs. The chain carries TRBV28 and TRBJ1-1; D unresolved. The TCR was taken from a human donor in good health (CMV status not recorded). Some clones in this sample may be carry-over from other donors' samples. The CDR3 coding sequence is TGTGCCAGCACCGCAAATATCCCTGAAGCTTTCTTT. Translating it yields CASTANIPEAFF.